One sample yielded the 21 T cell receptor beta chains listed below, sequenced in a study of blood T cell repertoires in COVID-19. Generated by immunoSEQ multiplex PCR, the TCRdb table keeps only in-frame clones and is missing some. The sample comprises more than 15,000 clones, over 75% of which are singletons, and approximately 2.9% rests with the top ten. Sequencing was done on a sample of peripheral blood. The receptors were sampled from a human donor in a cohort sampled during active COVID-19.

This chain joins TRBV19 and TRBJ1-4; the D gene is possibly TRBD1 (5 bases). This CDR3 is 14 amino acids long. Trimming cost V 5 bases and J 4 bases, with 11 bases left between them. Looked up from germline, CDR1 is LNHDA and CDR2 is SQIVND (reference sequence). CDR3 loop: CASSAGGGNEKLFF. Here the CDR3 DNA reads TGTGCCAGTAGTGCCGGCGGGGGTAATGAAAAACTGTTTTTT.

The rearrangement joins TRBV5-5 to TRBJ2-7, with TRBD1 as a possible D gene (6 bases). There are 15 residues in the CDR3. V was shortened by 2 bases and J by 2 bases, with 14 bases between the two germline ends. Germline V gives CDR1 SGHKS, CDR2 YYEKEE (reference sequence). CDR3 sequence (DNA): TGTGCCAGCAGCTTACAGGGTGTCGGACCCTACGAGCAGTACTTC. Translation: CASSLQGVGPYEQYF.

This clone was recorded once. J is TRBJ2-7 and V is TRBV7-2; the D gene is possibly TRBD1 (5 bases). CDR3 length: 14 amino acids. V was clipped by 5 bases and J by 2 bases, with 13 bases between them. Germline V gives CDR1 SGHTA, CDR2 FQGNSA. This chain's CDR3 is CASSQSKGPYEQYF. Here the CDR3 DNA reads TGTGCCAGCAGCCAATCGAAGGGGCCCTACGAGCAGTACTTC.

The chain carries TRBV3-1 (or the pseudogene TRBV3-2) and TRBJ1-4; 9 bases fit TRBD1. The CDR3 extends over 16 amino acids. Germline values: CDR1 LGHDT, CDR2 YNNKEL (reference sequence). J was trimmed by 8 bases and V by 4 bases; bases with no gene match: 11. In DNA, the CDR3 is TGTGCCAGCAGCCGCACGGACAGGGGCGTACAGGAAAAACTGTTTTTT. As protein: CASSRTDRGVQEKLFF.

This chain uses TRBV10-3 with TRBJ2-7, with 9 bases identical to TRBD1. The CDR3 is 14 residues long. Germline V gives CDR1 ENHRY, CDR2 SYGVKD. J lost 4 bases, V lost 6 bases, and 7 bases had no gene match. The CDR3, as DNA: TGTGCCATCAGCCAGACAGGGGGGCTATACGAGCAGTACTTC. Protein: CAISQTGGLYEQYF.

The rearrangement links TRBV10-1 to TRBJ2-2; 7 bases are shared with TRBD1. The CDR3 consists of 16 residues. Germline values: CDR1 WNHNN, CDR2 SYGVQD (reference sequence). V lost 3 bases and J lost 2; bases outside the gene matches: 6. The CDR3 protein is CASSDLGQPNTGELFF. The DNA of the CDR3 is TGCGCCAGCAGTGATCTGGGACAGCCAAACACCGGGGAGCTGTTTTTT.

The V call is TRBV18, the J call TRBJ2-7, with 8 bases identical to TRBD1. Germline trimming cut 4 bases from V and 2 bases from J; bases unmatched to any gene: 13. Germline V CDR1 and CDR2: KGHSH, LQKENI. CDR3 length: 17 residues. CDR3 amino acids: CASSLSRDRTAAYEQYF. The DNA for the CDR3 is TGTGCCAGCTCACTCAGTCGGGACAGGACTGCAGCCTACGAGCAGTACTTC.

This clone showed up just a few times. V and J are TRBV19 and TRBJ1-5; D remains unclear. The CDR3 loop spans 15 amino acids. V lost 3 bases and J lost 0, with 9 bases in between. Germline loops: CDR1 LNHDA, CDR2 SQIVND (reference sequence). This CDR3 reads CASSIRGSSNQPQHF. In nucleotides, the CDR3 is TGTGCCAGTAGTATTCGAGGGTCTAGCAATCAGCCCCAGCATTTT.

The chain carries TRBV24-1 and TRBJ2-1; tentatively, D is TRBD2 (6 bases). CDR3 size: 14 residues. The V end was cut by 4 bases, the J end by 8 bases, with 14 bases between. CDR1 and CDR2 (germline): KGHDR, SFDVKD. The CDR3 bases are TGTGCCACCAGTGACCCGGGACTGTTCTATGAGCAGTTCTTC. It codes for CATSDPGLFYEQFF.

The table lists this clone with a few counts. This sequence joins TRBV5-4 and TRBJ2-7; a weak D match, TRBD2 (7 bases). Germline V lookup: CDR1 SGHNT, CDR2 YYREEE (reference sequence). V lost 2 bases, J lost 4 bases, and 13 bases lay in between. The CDR3 length is 14 residues. The CDR3 nucleotides read TGTGCCAGCAGCTTTGAACAGGGAGGGTACGAGCAGTACTTC. It encodes CASSFEQGGYEQYF. The full variable domain, its missing parts supplied by reference TRBV5-4 and TRBJ2-7, is ETGVTQSPTHLIKTRGQQVTLRCSSQSGHNTVSWYQQALGQGPQFIFQYYREEENGRGNFPPRFSGLQFPNYSSELNVNALELDDSALYLCASSFEQGGYEQYFGPGTRLTVT.

The chain links TRBV5-1 to TRBJ2-1; D might be TRBD2 (5 bases). Trimming removed 5 bases from V and 14 bases from J, with 23 bases in between. Germline lookup yields CDR1 SGHRS and CDR2 YFSETQ. This CDR3 has 14 residues. The CDR3: CASRPTRERVEEFF. The DNA for the CDR3 is TGCGCCAGCAGACCTACTAGAGAGAGGGTGGAGGAGTTCTTC. The whole variable domain, filled in from reference TRBV5-1 and TRBJ2-1, reads KAGVTQTPRYLIKTRGQQVTLSCSPISGHRSVSWYQQTPGQGLQFLFEYFSETQRNKGNFPGRFSGRQFSNSRSEMNVSTLELGDSALYLCASRPTRERVEEFFGPGTRLTVL.

Only a few counts were recorded for this clone. This rearrangement joins TRBV6-5 to TRBJ1-6; D might be TRBD1 (6 bases). Germline loops: CDR1 MNHEY, CDR2 SVGAGI. Trimming took 0 bases from V and 7 from J, leaving 10 bases between them. The CDR3 length is 15 residues. CDR3 DNA sequence: TGTGCCAGCAGTTACTCTATGACAGGAAATTCACCCCTCCACTTT. It yields the protein CASSYSMTGNSPLHF.

The chain has TRBV29-1 and TRBJ1-1, with a weak D call TRBD1 (6 bases). Germline V gene data show CDR1 as SQVTM and CDR2 as ANQGSEA. This CDR3 contains 15 residues. Trimming removed 6 bases from V and 0 bases from J, with 17 bases in between. CDR3 nucleotides: TGCAGCGTATTACCTGGACAGTATATGAACACTGAAGCTTTCTTT. This translates into CSVLPGQYMNTEAFF. Based on the CDR3 plus reference TRBV29-1 and TRBJ1-1, the full variable domain is SAVISQKPSRDICQRGTSLTIQCQVDSQVTMMFWYRQQPGQSLTLIATANQGSEATYESGFVIDKFPISRPNLTFSTLTVSNMSPEDSSIYLCSVLPGQYMNTEAFFGQGTRLTVV.

The chain employs TRBV28 and TRBJ2-1, with TRBD2 matching 9 bases. V shed 6 bases and J 10 bases; nucleotides not matched to a gene: 19. The CDR3 extends over 17 amino acids. Per the germline V gene, CDR1 is MDHEN and CDR2 is SYDVKM. CDR3 loop: CASSHWAGGPPPYEQFF. The CDR3 DNA reads as TGTGCCAGCAGCCACTGGGCGGGAGGGCCGCCGCCGTACGAGCAGTTCTTC.

This chain uses TRBV19 with TRBJ1-2; 10 nucleotides agree with TRBD1. The germline V gene encodes CDR1 LNHDA and CDR2 SQIVND (reference sequence). J lost 7 bases, V lost 11 bases, and 16 bases had no gene match. The CDR3 extends over 15 amino acids. CDR3 in amino acids: CAGAGTGAFPSGYTF. The CDR3 coding sequence is TGTGCCGGGGCCGGGACAGGGGCGTTCCCATCTGGCTACACCTTC.

V is TRBV6-5 and J is TRBJ1-1, with D uncertain. Between the trimmed V and J ends, which lost 0 bases and 1 base, there was a span of 9 bases. The CDR3 is made up of 15 amino acids. The V gene's germline CDR1 is MNHEY and CDR2 SVGAGI. CDR3: CASSYSRRGNTEAFF. For the CDR3, the DNA is TGTGCCAGCAGTTACTCGAGACGGGGGAACACTGAAGCTTTCTTT.

This chain uses TRBV4-1 with TRBJ2-1; 8 nucleotides line up with TRBD2. CDR1 and CDR2 from the germline V gene are MGHRA and YSYEKL. V was pared by 4 bases and J by 4 bases, with 9 bases of the junction left unmatched. The CDR3 has 16 residues. For the CDR3, the DNA is TGCGCCAGCAGCCGCCAATCCGGGACTAGATACAATGAGCAGTTCTTC. Residues: CASSRQSGTRYNEQFF.

V and J are TRBV5-8 and TRBJ2-2; a possible D gene is TRBD1 (5 bases). The CDR3 runs to 13 residues. Germline CDR1 SGHTS, CDR2 YDEGEE. V gave up 2 bases and J gave up 7 bases, with 9 bases separating them. CDR3 region: CASSFREGGELFF. Here the CDR3 DNA reads TGTGCCAGCAGCTTCAGGGAAGGCGGGGAGCTGTTTTTT.

The genes are TRBV5-1 and TRBJ1-1, with 7 bases identical to TRBD1. The CDR3 is 14 residues long. V lost 3 bases and J lost 4; bases outside the gene matches: 6. CDR1 and CDR2 from the germline V gene are SGHRS and YFSETQ. CDR3 coding DNA: TGCGCCAGCAGCTACGAGGGGGCGGTCACTGAAGCTTTCTTT. Encoded protein: CASSYEGAVTEAFF.

The chain has TRBV9 and TRBJ1-3, with 8 bases identical to TRBD1. Per the germline V gene, CDR1 is SGDLS and CDR2 is YYNGEE. Trimming took 3 bases from V and 4 from J; bases not matched to a gene: 3. The CDR3 length is 14 residues. CDR3 sequence: CASSAGGPGNTIYF. In DNA, the CDR3 is TGTGCCAGCAGCGCAGGGGGCCCAGGAAACACCATATATTTT.

This clone has a handful of counts. J is TRBJ1-5 and V is TRBV7-9; no firm D call. The CDR3 has 12 amino acids. The germline V gene encodes CDR1 SEHNR and CDR2 FQNEAQ (reference sequence). Between the trimmed V and J ends, which lost 2 bases and 4 bases, there was a span of 3 bases. The CDR3 sequence: CASSLTNQPQHF. The CDR3, as DNA: TGTGCCAGCAGCTTAACAAATCAGCCCCAGCATTTT.